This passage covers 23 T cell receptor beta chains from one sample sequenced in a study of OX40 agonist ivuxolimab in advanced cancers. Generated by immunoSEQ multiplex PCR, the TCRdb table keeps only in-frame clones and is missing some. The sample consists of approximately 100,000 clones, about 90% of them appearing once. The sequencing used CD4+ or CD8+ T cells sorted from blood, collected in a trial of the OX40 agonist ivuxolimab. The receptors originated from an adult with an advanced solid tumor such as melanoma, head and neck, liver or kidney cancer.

Written as DNA, the CDR3 is TGCGCCAGCAGCCAAACAAGTACAGCTAACTATGGCTACACCTTC. Translating it yields CASSQTSTANYGYTF. The chain combines TRBV4-3 with TRBJ1-2, with D hard to call. The CDR3 extends over 15 amino acids. The V and J ends lost 2 bases and 0 bases respectively, with 10 bases between them. Germline V lookup: CDR1 LGHNA, CDR2 YSLEER.

CDR3 sequence (DNA): TGCGCCAGCAGCCCGGGACTAGCGGGAGGGATGGGTGAGCAGTTCTTC. Amino acid sequence: CASSPGLAGGMGEQFF. The V gene is TRBV5-1, the J gene TRBJ2-1; 16 bases align to TRBD2. Per germline, CDR1 SGHRS and CDR2 YFSETQ. The CDR3 contains 16 residues. With 4 bases clipped from V and 9 bases from J, the junction kept 7 bases outside the gene matches.

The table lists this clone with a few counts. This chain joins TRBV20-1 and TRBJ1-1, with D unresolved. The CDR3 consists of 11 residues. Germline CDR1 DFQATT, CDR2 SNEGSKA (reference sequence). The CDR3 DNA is TGCAGGTTGTCAGGGAACACTGAAGCTTTCTTT. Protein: CRLSGNTEAFF.

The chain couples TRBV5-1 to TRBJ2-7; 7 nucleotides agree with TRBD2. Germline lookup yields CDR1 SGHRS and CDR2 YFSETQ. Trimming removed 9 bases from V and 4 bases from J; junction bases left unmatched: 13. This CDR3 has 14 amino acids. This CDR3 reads CATRDSPGGYEQYF. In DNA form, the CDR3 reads TGCGCCACCCGGGACTCCCCCGGGGGGTACGAGCAGTACTTC.

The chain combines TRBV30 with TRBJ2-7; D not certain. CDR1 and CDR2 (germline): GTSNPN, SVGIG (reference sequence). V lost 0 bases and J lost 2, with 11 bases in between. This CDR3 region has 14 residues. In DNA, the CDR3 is TGTGCCTGGAGTGTCCCGATCCCCCCCTACGAGCAGTACTTC. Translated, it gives CAWSVPIPPYEQYF.

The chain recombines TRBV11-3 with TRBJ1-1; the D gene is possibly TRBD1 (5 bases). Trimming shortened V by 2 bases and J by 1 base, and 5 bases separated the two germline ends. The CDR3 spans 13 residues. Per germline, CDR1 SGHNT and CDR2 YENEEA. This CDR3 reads CASSLRGNTEAFF. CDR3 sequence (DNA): TGTGCCAGCAGCTTAAGGGGGAACACTGAAGCTTTCTTT.

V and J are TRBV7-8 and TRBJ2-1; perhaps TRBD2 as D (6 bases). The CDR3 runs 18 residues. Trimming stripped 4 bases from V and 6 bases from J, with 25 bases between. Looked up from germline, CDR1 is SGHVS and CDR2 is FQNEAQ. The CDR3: CASSSTGLGAGWANEQFF. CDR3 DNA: TGTGCCAGCAGCTCCACAGGACTGGGCGCGGGGTGGGCCAATGAGCAGTTCTTC.

CDR3 amino acids: CAWVGTSGNQETQYF. CDR3 sequence (DNA): TGTGCCTGGGTTGGGACTAGCGGGAACCAAGAGACCCAGTACTTC. The J gene is TRBJ2-5, the V gene TRBV30, with 13 bases identical to TRBD2. Germline V gene data show CDR1 as GTSNPN and CDR2 as SVGIG (reference sequence). The CDR3 length is 15 residues. The V segment lost 5 bases and the J segment 0 bases; nucleotides outside the gene matches: 3. Filled out from reference TRBV30 and TRBJ2-5, the complete variable domain reads SQTIHQWPATLVQPVGSPLSLECTVEGTSNPNLYWYRQAAGRGLQLLFYSVGIGQISSEVPQNLSASRPQDRQFILSSKKLLLSDSGFYLCAWVGTSGNQETQYFGPGTRLLVL.

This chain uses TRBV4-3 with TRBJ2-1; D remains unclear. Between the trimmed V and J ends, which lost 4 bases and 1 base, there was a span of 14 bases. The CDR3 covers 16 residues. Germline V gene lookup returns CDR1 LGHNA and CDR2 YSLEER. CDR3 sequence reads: CASSPLGPLSYNEQFF. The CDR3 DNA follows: TGCGCCAGCAGCCCCCTAGGCCCCCTATCCTACAATGAGCAGTTCTTC.

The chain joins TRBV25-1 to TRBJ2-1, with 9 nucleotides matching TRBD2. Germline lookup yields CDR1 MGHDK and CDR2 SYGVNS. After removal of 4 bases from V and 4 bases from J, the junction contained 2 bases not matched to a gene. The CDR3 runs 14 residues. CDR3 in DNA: TGTGCCAGCAGTGTGCGGGAGGGGTACAATGAGCAGTTCTTC. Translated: CASSVREGYNEQFF. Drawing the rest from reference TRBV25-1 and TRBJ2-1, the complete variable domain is EADIYQTPRYLVIGTGKKITLECSQTMGHDKMYWYQQDPGMELHLIHYSYGVNSTEKGDLSSESTVSRIRTEHFPLTLESARPSHTSQYLCASSVREGYNEQFFGPGTRLTVL.

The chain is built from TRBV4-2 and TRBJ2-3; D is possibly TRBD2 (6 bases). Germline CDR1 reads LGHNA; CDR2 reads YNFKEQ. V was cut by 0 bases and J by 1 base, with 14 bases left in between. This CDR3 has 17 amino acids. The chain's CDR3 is CASSQEPPGSGTDTQYF. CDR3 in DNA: TGTGCCAGCAGCCAAGAGCCCCCCGGGAGCGGCACAGATACGCAGTATTTT.

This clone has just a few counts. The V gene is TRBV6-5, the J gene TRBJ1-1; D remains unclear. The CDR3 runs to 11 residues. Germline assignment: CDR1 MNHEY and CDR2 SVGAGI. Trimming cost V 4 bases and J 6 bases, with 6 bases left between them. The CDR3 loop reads CASSSPPEAFF. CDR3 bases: TGTGCCAGCAGTTCCCCCCCTGAAGCTTTCTTT.

In DNA, the CDR3 is TGTGCCTGGAGTAAGGGGGCTGTGTTCCTTCGACGTGAAAAACTGTTTTTT. Encoded protein: CAWSKGAVFLRREKLFF. V gene TRBV30 combines with J gene TRBJ1-4; TRBD1 matches at 7 bases. CDR3 length equals 17 residues. Trimming cost V 2 bases and J 7 bases; bases outside gene matches: 16. Germline assignment: CDR1 GTSNPN and CDR2 SVGIG (reference sequence).

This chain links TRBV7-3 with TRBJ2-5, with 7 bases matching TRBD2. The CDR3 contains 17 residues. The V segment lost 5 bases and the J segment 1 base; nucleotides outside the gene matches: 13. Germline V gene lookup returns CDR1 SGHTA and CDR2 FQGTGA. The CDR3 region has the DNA TGTGCCAGCAGCCCGAACGGGGGGAGGAGTGGCCAAGAGACCCAGTACTTC. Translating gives CASSPNGGRSGQETQYF.

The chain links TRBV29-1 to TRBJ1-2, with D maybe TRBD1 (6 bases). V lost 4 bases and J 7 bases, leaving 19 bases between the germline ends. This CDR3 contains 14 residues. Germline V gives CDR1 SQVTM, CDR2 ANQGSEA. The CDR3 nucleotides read TGCAGCGTTGCAACTGGACAGCGTAAATTTGGCTACACCTTC. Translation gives CSVATGQRKFGYTF.

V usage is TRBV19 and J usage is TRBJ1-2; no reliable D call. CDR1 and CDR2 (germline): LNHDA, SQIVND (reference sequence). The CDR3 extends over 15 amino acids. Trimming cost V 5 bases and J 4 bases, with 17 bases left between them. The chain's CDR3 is CASSVGRAEPYGYTF. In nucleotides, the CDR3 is TGTGCCAGTAGTGTCGGTCGGGCCGAACCCTATGGCTACACCTTC.

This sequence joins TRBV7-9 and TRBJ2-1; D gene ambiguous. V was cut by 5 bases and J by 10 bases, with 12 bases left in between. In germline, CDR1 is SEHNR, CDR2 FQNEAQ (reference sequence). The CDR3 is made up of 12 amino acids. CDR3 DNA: TGTGCCAGCAGCGGGGATGTGTTAGAGCAGTTCTTC. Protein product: CASSGDVLEQFF.

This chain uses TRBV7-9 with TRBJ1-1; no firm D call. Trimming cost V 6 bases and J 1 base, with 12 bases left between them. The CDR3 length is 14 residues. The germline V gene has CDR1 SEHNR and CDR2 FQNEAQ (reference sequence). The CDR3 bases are TGTGCCAGCAGTACACTCCGACAGAACACTGAAGCTTTCTTT. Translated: CASSTLRQNTEAFF.

CDR3 sequence: CASSFSGANTEAFF. In DNA, the CDR3 is TGTGCCAGCAGCTTTTCTGGGGCGAACACTGAAGCTTTCTTT. This chain uses TRBV7-9 with TRBJ1-1; D may be TRBD1 (5 bases). This CDR3 is built from 14 residues. Germline-derived CDR1 and CDR2 are SEHNR and FQNEAQ (reference sequence). V lost 3 bases and J lost 1, with 9 bases in between.

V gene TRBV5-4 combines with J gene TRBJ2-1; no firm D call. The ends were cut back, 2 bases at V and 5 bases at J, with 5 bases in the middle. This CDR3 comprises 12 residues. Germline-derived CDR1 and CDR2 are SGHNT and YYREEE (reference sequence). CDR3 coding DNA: TGTGCCAGCAGCTTTCACCACAATGAGCAGTTCTTC. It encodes CASSFHHNEQFF.

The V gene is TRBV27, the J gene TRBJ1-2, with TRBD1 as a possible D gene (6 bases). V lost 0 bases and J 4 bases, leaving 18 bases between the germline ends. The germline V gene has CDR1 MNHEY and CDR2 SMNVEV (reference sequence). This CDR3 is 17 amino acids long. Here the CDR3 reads CASSLSGPDSLPYGYTF. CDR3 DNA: TGTGCCAGCAGTTTATCGGGGCCGGACAGCCTGCCCTATGGCTACACCTTC.

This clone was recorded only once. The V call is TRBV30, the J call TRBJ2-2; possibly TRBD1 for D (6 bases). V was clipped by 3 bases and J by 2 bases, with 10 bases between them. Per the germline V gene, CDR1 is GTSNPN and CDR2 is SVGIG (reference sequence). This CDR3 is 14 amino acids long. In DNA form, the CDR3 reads TGTGCCTGGAGGTCGGGACACAACACCGGGGAGCTGTTTTTT. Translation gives CAWRSGHNTGELFF.

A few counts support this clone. CDR3 bases: TGTGCCAGCAGCTTAGGAGGCCAAGTGAACACTGAAGCTTTCTTT. This translates into CASSLGGQVNTEAFF. This sequence joins TRBV11-1 and TRBJ1-1; D is uncertain. Trimming shortened V by 1 base and J by 0 bases, and 9 bases separated the two germline ends. The CDR3 has 15 amino acids. CDR1 is SGHAT and CDR2 is FQDESV in the germline V gene (reference sequence).